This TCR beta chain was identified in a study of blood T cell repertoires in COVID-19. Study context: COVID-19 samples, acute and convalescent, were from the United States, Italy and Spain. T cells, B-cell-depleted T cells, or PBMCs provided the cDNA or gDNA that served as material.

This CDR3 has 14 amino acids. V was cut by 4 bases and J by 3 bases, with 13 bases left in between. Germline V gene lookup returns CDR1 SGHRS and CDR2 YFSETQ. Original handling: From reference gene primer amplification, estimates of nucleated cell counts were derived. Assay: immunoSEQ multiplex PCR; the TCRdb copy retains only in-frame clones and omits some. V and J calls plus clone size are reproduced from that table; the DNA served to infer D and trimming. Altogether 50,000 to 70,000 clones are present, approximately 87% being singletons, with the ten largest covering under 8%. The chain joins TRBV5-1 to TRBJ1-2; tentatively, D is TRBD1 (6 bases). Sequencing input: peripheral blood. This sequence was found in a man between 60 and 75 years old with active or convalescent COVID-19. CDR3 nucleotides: TGCGCCAGCAGCATTTCAGGGGCTGACTATGGCTACACCTTC. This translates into CASSISGADYGYTF. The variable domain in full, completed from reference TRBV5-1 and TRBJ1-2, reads KAGVTQTPRYLIKTRGQQVTLSCSPISGHRSVSWYQQTPGQGLQFLFEYFSETQRNKGNFPGRFSGRQFSNSRSEMNVSTLELGDSALYLCASSISGADYGYTFGSGTRLTVV.